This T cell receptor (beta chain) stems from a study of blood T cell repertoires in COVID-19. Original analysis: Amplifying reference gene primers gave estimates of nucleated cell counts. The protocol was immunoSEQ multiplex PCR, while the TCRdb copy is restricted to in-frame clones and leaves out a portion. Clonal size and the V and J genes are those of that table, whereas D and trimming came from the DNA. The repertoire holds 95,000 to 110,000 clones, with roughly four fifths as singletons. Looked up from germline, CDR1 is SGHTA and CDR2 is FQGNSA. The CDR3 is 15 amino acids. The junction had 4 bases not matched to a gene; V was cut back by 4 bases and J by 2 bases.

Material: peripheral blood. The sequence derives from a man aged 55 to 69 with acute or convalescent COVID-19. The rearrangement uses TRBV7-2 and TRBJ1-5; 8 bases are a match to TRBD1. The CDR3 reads CASSSQGARNQPQHF. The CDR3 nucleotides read TGTGCCAGCAGCTCTCAGGGGGCTCGCAATCAGCCCCAGCATTTT.